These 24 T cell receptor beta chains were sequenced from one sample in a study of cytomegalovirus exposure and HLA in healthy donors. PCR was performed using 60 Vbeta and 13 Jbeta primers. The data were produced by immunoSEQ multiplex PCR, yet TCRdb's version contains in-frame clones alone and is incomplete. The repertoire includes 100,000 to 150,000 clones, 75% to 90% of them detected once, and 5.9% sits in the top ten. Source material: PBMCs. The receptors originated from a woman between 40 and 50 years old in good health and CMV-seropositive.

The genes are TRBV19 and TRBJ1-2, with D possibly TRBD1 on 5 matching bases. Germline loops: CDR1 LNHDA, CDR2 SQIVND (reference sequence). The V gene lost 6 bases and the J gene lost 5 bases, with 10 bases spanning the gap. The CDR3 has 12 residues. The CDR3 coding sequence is TGTGCCAGTAGCAGGACAACATATGGCTACACCTTC. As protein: CASSRTTYGYTF.

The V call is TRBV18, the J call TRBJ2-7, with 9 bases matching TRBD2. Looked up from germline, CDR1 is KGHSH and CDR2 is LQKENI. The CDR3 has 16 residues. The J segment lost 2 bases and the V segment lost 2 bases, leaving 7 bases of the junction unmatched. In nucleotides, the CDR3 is TGTGCCAGCTCACCAGCCGGGGGGACTAGCCCCTACGAGCAGTACTTC. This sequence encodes CASSPAGGTSPYEQYF.

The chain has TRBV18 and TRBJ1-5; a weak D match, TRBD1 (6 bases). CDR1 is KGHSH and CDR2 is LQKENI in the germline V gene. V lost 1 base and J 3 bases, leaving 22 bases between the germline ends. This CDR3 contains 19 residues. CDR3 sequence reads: CASSPRVRGEGPNNQPQHF. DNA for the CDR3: TGTGCCAGCTCACCACGCGTCAGGGGCGAGGGGCCAAACAATCAGCCCCAGCATTTT.

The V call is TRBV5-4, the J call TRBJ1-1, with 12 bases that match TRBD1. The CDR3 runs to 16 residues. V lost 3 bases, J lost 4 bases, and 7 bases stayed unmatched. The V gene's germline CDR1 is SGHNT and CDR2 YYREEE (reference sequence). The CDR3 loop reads CASSWGQGAPITEAFF. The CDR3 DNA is TGTGCCAGCAGCTGGGGACAGGGGGCGCCTATCACTGAAGCTTTCTTT.

The CDR3 DNA is TGTGCCTGGAGGACTCCCGGGGGTGCTTCCATCGTTTACAATGAGCAGTTCTTC. It is translated as CAWRTPGGASIVYNEQFF. This rearrangement joins TRBV30 to TRBJ2-1; D is perhaps TRBD2 (6 bases). The CDR3 consists of 18 residues. CDR1 GTSNPN and CDR2 SVGIG come from the germline V gene (reference sequence). Deletions cut 3 bases from V and 4 bases from J, with 25 bases between.

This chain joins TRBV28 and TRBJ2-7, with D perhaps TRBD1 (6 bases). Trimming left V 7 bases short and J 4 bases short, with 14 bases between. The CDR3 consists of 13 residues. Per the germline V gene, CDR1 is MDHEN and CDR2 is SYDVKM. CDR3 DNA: TGTGCCAGCACCATCCAGGGGAGATACGAGCAGTACTTC. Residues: CASTIQGRYEQYF.

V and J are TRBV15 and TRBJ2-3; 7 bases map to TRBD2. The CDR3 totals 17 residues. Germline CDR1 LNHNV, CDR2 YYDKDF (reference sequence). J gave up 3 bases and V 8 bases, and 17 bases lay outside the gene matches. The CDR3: CATAGEGGRSWTDTQYF. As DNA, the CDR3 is TGTGCCACCGCCGGCGAGGGCGGGAGAAGTTGGACAGATACGCAGTATTTT.

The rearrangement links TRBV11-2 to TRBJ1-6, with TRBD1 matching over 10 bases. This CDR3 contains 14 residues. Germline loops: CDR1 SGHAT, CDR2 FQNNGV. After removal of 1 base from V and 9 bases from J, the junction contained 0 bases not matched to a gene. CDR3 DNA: TGTGCCAGCAGCTTAGGGACAGGGGGTTCACCCCTCCACTTT. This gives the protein CASSLGTGGSPLHF.

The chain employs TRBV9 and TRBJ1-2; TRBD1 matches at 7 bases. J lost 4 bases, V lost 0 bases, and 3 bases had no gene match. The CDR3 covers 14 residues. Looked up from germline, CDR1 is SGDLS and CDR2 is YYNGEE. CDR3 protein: CASSVAQGIYGYTF. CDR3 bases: TGTGCCAGCAGCGTAGCACAGGGGATCTATGGCTACACCTTC.

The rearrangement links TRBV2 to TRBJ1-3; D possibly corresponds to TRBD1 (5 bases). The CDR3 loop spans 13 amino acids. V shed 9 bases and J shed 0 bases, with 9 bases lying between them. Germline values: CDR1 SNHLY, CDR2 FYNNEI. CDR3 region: CASRRGSGNTIYF. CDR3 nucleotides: TGTGCCAGTAGAAGGGGCTCTGGAAACACCATATATTTT.

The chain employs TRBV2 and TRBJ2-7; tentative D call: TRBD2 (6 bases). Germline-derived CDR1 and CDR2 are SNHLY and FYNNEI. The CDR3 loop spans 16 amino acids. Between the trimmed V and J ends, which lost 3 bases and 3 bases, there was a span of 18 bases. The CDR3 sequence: CASSDPGTWEDYEQYF. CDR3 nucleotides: TGTGCCAGCAGTGACCCCGGGACGTGGGAGGACTACGAGCAGTACTTC.

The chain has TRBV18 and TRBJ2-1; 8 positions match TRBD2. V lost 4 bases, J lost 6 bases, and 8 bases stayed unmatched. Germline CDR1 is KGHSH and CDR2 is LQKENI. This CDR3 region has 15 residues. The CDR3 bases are TGTGCCAGCTCACTGCCCTCCAGCGGGGGCAATGAGCAGTTCTTC. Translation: CASSLPSSGGNEQFF.

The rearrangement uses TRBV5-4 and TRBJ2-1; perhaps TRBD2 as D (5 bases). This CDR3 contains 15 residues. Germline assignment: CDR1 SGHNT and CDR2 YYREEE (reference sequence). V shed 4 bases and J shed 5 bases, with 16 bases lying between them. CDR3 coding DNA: TGTGCCAGCAGCCCAGCGGCGGGCAACAACAATGAGCAGTTCTTC. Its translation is CASSPAAGNNNEQFF.

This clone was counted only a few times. For the CDR3, the DNA is TGTGCCATCAGCCGACAGGGGTATGGCGAGCAGTACTTC. Protein sequence: CAISRQGYGEQYF. V gene TRBV10-3 combines with J gene TRBJ2-7, with 8 nucleotides matching TRBD1. Germline assignment: CDR1 ENHRY and CDR2 SYGVKD. CDR3 length: 13 residues. The ends lost 6 bases at V and 6 bases at J; junction bases unmatched: 7.

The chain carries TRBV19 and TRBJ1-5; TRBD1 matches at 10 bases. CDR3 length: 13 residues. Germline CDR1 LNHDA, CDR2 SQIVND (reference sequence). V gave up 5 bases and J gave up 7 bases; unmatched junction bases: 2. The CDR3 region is CASSEDRGQPQHF. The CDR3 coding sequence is TGTGCCAGTAGTGAGGACAGGGGGCAGCCCCAGCATTTT.

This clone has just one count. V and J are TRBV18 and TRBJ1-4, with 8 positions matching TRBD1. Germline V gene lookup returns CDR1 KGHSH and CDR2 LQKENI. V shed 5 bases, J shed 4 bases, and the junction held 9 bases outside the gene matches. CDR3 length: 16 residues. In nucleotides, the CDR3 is TGTGCCAGCTCATCCACCTCCAGGGGGCTTAATGAAAAACTGTTTTTT. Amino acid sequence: CASSSTSRGLNEKLFF.

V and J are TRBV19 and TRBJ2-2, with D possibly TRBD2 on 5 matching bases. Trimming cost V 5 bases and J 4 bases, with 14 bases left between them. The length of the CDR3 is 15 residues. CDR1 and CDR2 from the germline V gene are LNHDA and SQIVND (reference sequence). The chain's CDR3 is CASSSWGELTGELFF. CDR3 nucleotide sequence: TGTGCCAGTAGTTCTTGGGGAGAGCTCACCGGGGAGCTGTTTTTT.

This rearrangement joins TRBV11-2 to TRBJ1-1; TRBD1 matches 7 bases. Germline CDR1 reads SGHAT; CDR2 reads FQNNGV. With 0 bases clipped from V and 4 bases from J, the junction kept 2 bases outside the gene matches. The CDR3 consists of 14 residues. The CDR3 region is CASSLEAGGTEAFF. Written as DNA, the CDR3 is TGTGCCAGCAGCTTAGAAGCAGGGGGCACTGAAGCTTTCTTT. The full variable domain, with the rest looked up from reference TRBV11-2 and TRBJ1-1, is EAGVAQSPRYKIIEKRQSVAFWCNPISGHATLYWYQQILGQGPKLLIQFQNNGVVDDSQLPKDRFSAERLKGVDSTLKIQPAKLEDSAVYLCASSLEAGGTEAFFGQGTRLTVV.

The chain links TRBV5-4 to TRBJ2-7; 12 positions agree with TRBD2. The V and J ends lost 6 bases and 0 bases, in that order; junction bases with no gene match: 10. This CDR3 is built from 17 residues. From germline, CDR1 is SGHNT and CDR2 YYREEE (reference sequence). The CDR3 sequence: CASTPSSGGGNSYEQYF. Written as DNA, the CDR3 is TGTGCCAGCACCCCTTCTAGCGGGGGGGGAAACTCCTACGAGCAGTACTTC.

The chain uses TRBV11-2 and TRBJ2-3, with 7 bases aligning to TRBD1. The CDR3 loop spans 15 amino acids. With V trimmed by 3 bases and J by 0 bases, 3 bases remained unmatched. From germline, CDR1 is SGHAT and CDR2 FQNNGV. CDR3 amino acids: CASSLGQLSTDTQYF. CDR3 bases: TGTGCCAGCAGCTTGGGACAGCTTAGCACAGATACGCAGTATTTT.

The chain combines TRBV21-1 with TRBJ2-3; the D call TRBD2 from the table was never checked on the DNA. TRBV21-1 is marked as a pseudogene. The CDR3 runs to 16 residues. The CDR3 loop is CASSARGILSTDTQYF. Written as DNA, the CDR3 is TGTGCCAGCAGCGCCCGAGGTATCCTTAGCACAGATACGCAGTATTTT.

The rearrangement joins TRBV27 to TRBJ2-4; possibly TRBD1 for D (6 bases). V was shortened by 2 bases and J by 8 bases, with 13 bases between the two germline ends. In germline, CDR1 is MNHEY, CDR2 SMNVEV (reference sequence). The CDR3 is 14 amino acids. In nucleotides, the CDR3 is TGTGCCAGCAGTTTAGGACAGAGCTGGGACATTCAGTACTTC. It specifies CASSLGQSWDIQYF.

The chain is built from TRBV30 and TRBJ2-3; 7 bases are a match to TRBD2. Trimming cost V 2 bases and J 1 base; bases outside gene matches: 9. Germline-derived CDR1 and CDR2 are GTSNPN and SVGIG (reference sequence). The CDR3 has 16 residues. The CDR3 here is CAWSRRRGVGTDTQYF. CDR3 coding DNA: TGTGCCTGGAGTCGGCGCCGGGGGGTTGGCACAGATACGCAGTATTTT. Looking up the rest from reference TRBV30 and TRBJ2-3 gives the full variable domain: SQTIHQWPATLVQPVGSPLSLECTVEGTSNPNLYWYRQAAGRGLQLLFYSVGIGQISSEVPQNLSASRPQDRQFILSSKKLLLSDSGFYLCAWSRRRGVGTDTQYFGPGTRLTVL.

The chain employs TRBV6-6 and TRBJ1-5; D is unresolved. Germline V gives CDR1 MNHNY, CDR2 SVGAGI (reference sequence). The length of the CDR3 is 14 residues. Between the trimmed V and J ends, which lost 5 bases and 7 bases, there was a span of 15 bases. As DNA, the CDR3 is TGTGCCAGCAGTGGGAGTACGGAGGGCCAGCCCCAGCATTTT. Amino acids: CASSGSTEGQPQHF.